This entry lists 16 T cell receptor beta chains sequenced from one sample in a study of CD8 T cell repertoires and HIV-1 epitope variants. Data came from immunoSEQ multiplex PCR; TCRdb stores just in-frame clones and leaves some out. The table shows tens of thousands of clones, with 74% occurring only once. Source material: uncultured baseline CD8+ T cells from peripheral blood mononuclear cells (PBMCs). All receptors derive from a male donor with HIV.

This CDR3 reads CASEASQGWSPLHF. CDR3 bases: TGTGCCAGCGAAGCAAGTCAGGGGTGGTCACCCCTCCACTTT. The rearrangement joins TRBV28 to TRBJ1-6; possibly TRBD1 for D (6 bases). The germline gives CDR1 MDHEN, CDR2 SYDVKM. Deletions cut 8 bases from V and 10 bases from J, with 18 bases between. The CDR3 runs to 14 residues. The full variable domain, rest sourced from reference TRBV28 and TRBJ1-6, is DVKVTQSSRYLVKRTGEKVFLECVQDMDHENMFWYRQDPGLGLRLIYFSYDVKMKEKGDIPEGYSVSREKKERFSLILESASTNQTSMYLCASEASQGWSPLHFGNGTRLTVT.

The chain is built from TRBV6-5 and TRBJ1-1, with D tentatively TRBD1 (5 bases). Germline-derived CDR1 and CDR2 are MNHEY and SVGAGI. V lost 6 bases and J lost 1, with 12 bases in between. The CDR3 runs 14 residues. CDR3: CASSKSGGNTEAFF. The CDR3 DNA follows: TGTGCCAGCAGCAAATCGGGGGGGAACACTGAAGCTTTCTTT.

The rearrangement links TRBV28 to TRBJ2-7, with 10 bases fitting TRBD2. Germline CDR1 and CDR2: MDHEN and SYDVKM. The ends lost 5 bases at V and 6 bases at J; junction bases unmatched: 10. The CDR3 is 15 residues long. The CDR3 sequence: CASSTFRLAGVEQYF. As DNA, the CDR3 is TGTGCCAGCAGTACATTCAGGCTAGCGGGAGTCGAGCAGTACTTC.

The chain uses TRBV19 and TRBJ1-5; D remains ambiguous. V lost 5 bases and J lost 7, with 12 bases in between. The germline V gene encodes CDR1 LNHDA and CDR2 SQIVND (reference sequence). The CDR3 contains 13 residues. Here the CDR3 DNA reads TGTGCCAGTAGTCTCGACGAAATCCAGCCCCAGCATTTT. As protein: CASSLDEIQPQHF.

The chain is built from TRBV7-6 and TRBJ2-5; 9 nucleotides match TRBD1. Germline values: CDR1 SGHVS, CDR2 FNYEAQ. V lost 4 bases, J lost 5 bases, and 8 bases stayed unmatched. The CDR3 is 15 residues long. The CDR3 nucleotides read TGTGCCAGCAGCTATTGGACAGGGGAAAAGGAGACCCAGTACTTC. Amino acids: CASSYWTGEKETQYF.

The V and J genes are TRBV27 and TRBJ2-3; 10 positions agree with TRBD2. The CDR3 runs 16 residues. Germline V gene data show CDR1 as MNHEY and CDR2 as SMNVEV (reference sequence). The trim removed 3 bases at V and 1 base at J, leaving 4 bases unmatched. CDR3 in DNA: TGTGCCAGCAGTTTGGGAAGCGGGAGGGGCACAGATACGCAGTATTTT. Amino acids: CASSLGSGRGTDTQYF.

The chain uses TRBV6-1 and TRBJ1-2; no definite D call. The CDR3 consists of 11 residues. In germline, CDR1 is MNHNS, CDR2 SASEGT. Trimming left V 1 base short and J 7 bases short, with 4 bases between. Here the CDR3 reads CASSEGVGYTF. In nucleotides, the CDR3 is TGTGCCAGCAGTGAAGGCGTTGGCTACACCTTC.

This clone appeared a few times. The chain is built from TRBV6-6 and TRBJ2-7; no reliable D call. The CDR3 length is 12 residues. Germline CDR1 is MNHNY and CDR2 is SVGAGI (reference sequence). V lost 6 bases and J lost 2, with 8 bases in between. This CDR3 is CASSQPTYEQYF. CDR3 DNA: TGTGCCAGCAGCCAACCAACCTACGAGCAGTACTTC.

This clone has more than one count but fewer than ten. The CDR3 protein is CASLRAGFEQPQHF. The CDR3, as DNA: TGTGCCAGTCTCCGAGCCGGATTCGAACAGCCCCAGCATTTT. The chain joins TRBV19 to TRBJ1-5, with D unresolved. Germline CDR1 and CDR2: LNHDA and SQIVND (reference sequence). This CDR3 contains 14 residues. V lost 8 bases and J 7 bases, leaving 18 bases between the germline ends.

This clone was detected only once. The chain links TRBV6-5 to TRBJ1-5, with D maybe TRBD1 (6 bases). From germline, CDR1 is MNHEY and CDR2 SVGAGI. CDR3 length: 14 amino acids. The V gene lost 4 bases and the J gene lost 6 bases, with 13 bases spanning the gap. CDR3 residues: CASSSGTGTQPQHF. In DNA form, the CDR3 reads TGTGCCAGCAGTTCGGGAACAGGGACTCAGCCCCAGCATTTT.

The chain has TRBV11-1 and TRBJ1-1, with a possible D match to TRBD1 (6 bases). Looked up from germline, CDR1 is SGHAT and CDR2 is FQDESV (reference sequence). The CDR3 extends over 12 amino acids. Trimming took off 5 bases at V and 6 bases at J, with 10 bases between the two ends. CDR3 coding DNA: TGTGCCAGCAGCGTTAACAGGGCTGAAGCTTTCTTT. It translates to CASSVNRAEAFF.

The J gene is TRBJ2-5, the V gene TRBV2; 9 bases line up with TRBD2. Germline V CDR1 and CDR2: SNHLY, FYNNEI. There are 15 residues in the CDR3. V was clipped by 6 bases and J by 5 bases; unmatched bases: 10. CDR3 sequence (DNA): TGTGCCAGCAGGAGGGGGCTAGCGGGGCGGGAGACCCAGTACTTC. It specifies CASRRGLAGRETQYF.

This chain links TRBV18 with TRBJ2-1, with D perhaps matching TRBD2 (5 bases). The CDR3 totals 15 residues. V shed 6 bases and J shed 10 bases, with 22 bases lying between them. Germline V gives CDR1 KGHSH, CDR2 LQKENI. DNA of the CDR3: TGTGCCAGCTCTTCTGAGGACTTACGCTTCGGAGAGCAGTTCTTC. Residues: CASSSEDLRFGEQFF. Supplemented by reference TRBV18 and TRBJ2-1, the full variable domain reads NAGVMQNPRHLVRRRGQEARLRCSPMKGHSHVYWYRQLPEEGLKFMVYLQKENIIDESGMPKERFSAEFPKEGPSILRIQQVVRGDSAAYFCASSSEDLRFGEQFFGPGTRLTVL.

This clone ranks as medium-sized (0.01 to 0.1%). The rearrangement links TRBV7-2 to TRBJ2-1; D ambiguous. This CDR3 has 13 residues. Germline CDR1 and CDR2: SGHTA and FQGNSA. V was pared by 2 bases and J by 7 bases, with 9 bases between. CDR3 in DNA: TGTGCCAGCAGCTTACAACCACGGAATGAGCAGTTCTTC. Its protein is CASSLQPRNEQFF.

The chain is built from TRBV2 and TRBJ1-1, with D perhaps TRBD1 (6 bases). This CDR3 has 14 amino acids. Germline CDR1 is SNHLY and CDR2 is FYNNEI. Deletions cut 4 bases from V and 7 bases from J, with 16 bases between. The CDR3 region has the DNA TGTGCCAGCAGTGGGTGGTATCTGGACAGTGAAGCTTTCTTT. Amino acids: CASSGWYLDSEAFF.

The rearrangement joins TRBV7-2 to TRBJ2-7; TRBD2 matches 8 bases. V trimming: 4 bases; J trimming: 1 base; junction bases outside the gene matches: 15. The V gene's germline CDR1 is SGHTA and CDR2 FQGNSA. The CDR3 consists of 18 residues. Here the CDR3 reads CASSSLGAGGRHSYEQYF. In DNA form, the CDR3 reads TGTGCCAGCAGCTCGCTCGGGGCGGGGGGCCGTCATTCCTACGAGCAGTACTTC.